A selection of T cell receptor beta chains follows, all from one sample in a study of blood T cell repertoires in COVID-19. Measured with immunoSEQ multiplex PCR; TCRdb has only the in-frame clones, and not every one. Of approximately 160,000 clones in the sample, 84% were seen once. The specimen sequenced was peripheral blood. These receptors originate from a man in his forties who had recovered from COVID-19. Both conserved end residues are part of each CDR3. The D gene is left open where the match is weak. A clone size is listed for some rows: how often the clone was seen (once, few, many), or a class if it is expanded.

clone_size j_call d_call v_call cdr3_aa cdr3_nt
. TRBJ2-3 . TRBV10-3 CAISEFIGRQNHRGDTQYF TGTGCCATCAGTGAATTTATTGGGAGGCAAAACCACCGGGGAGATACGCAGTATTTT
. TRBJ2-7 . TRBV11-3 CASSLGQVLSYEQYF TGTGCCAGCAGCTTGGGGCAGGTGCTCTCCTACGAGCAGTACTTC
. TRBJ1-6 . TRBV27 CASSLGGNLNSPLHF TGTGCCAGCAGCCTGGGGGGGAACCTTAATTCACCCCTCCACTTT
. TRBJ2-1 . TRBV4-3 CASSQEGGSYNEQFF TGCGCCAGCAGCCAGGAGGGAGGTTCCTACAATGAGCAGTTCTTC
. TRBJ2-6 . TRBV9 CASSGGSSVASGANVLTF TGTGCCAGCAGCGGGGGCTCATCAGTCGCCTCTGGGGCCAACGTCCTGACTTTC
few TRBJ1-6 . TRBV14 CASSLTGVNSPLHF TGTGCCAGCAGCCTTACCGGGGTTAATTCACCCCTCCACTTT
once TRBJ2-6 . TRBV5-1 CASSLYGGRANVLTF TGCGCCAGCAGCTTGTATGGGGGCAGGGCCAACGTCCTGACTTTC
once TRBJ1-3 . TRBV3-1/TRBV3-2 CASSQAGKTGNTIYF TGTGCCAGCAGCCAAGCGGGGAAGACTGGAAACACCATATATTTT
. TRBJ2-7 TRBD2 TRBV10-3 CAISEPGLAKQYF TGTGCCATCAGTGAGCCGGGACTAGCAAAACAGTACTTC
. TRBJ1-3 TRBD1 TRBV7-9 CASSSTGVSGNTIYF TGTGCCAGCAGCTCTACAGGGGTTTCCGGAAACACCATATATTTT
. TRBJ1-3 . TRBV7-9 CASSFDRPSGNTIYF TGTGCCAGCAGCTTCGACAGGCCCTCTGGAAACACCATATATTTT
. TRBJ2-3 . TRBV5-6 CASSSTGWVDTQYF TGTGCCAGCAGCTCCACAGGTTGGGTAGATACGCAGTATTTT
. TRBJ2-2 TRBD2 TRBV19 CASRDKGLNTGELFF TGTGCCAGTAGAGACAAGGGACTAAACACCGGGGAGCTGTTTTTT